The 15 T cell receptor beta chains listed next were all sequenced from one sample in a study of T cell repertoires in cytomegalovirus infection (dated by TCRdb to the late 2010s). Their specific antigens are unknown. Sequenced on an Illumina HiSeq 1500. TCRdb redid the processing of the public reads, applying fastp at Q25 and MiXCR, and retained in-frame beta chains. Identical CDR3 proteins give one entry, which carries the most common genes and DNA. For this sample the table gives approximately 1,000,000 distinct CDR3 sequences, of which less than 35% were detected only once. 11% to 15% of the sample lies in the top ten. The treatment or condition label here, explained by the study, means: in vitro stimulation with specific CMV peptide epitopes to enrich CMV-specific T cells. The sequencing used cultured CD8+ T cells from PBMCs, collected from culture after CMV antigen stimulation. Receptor source: a human donor in good health (CMV status not recorded). Some clones in this sample may be carry-over from other donors' samples.

This clonotype was seen only a few times. The J gene is TRBJ1-2, the V gene TRBV15; D remains ambiguous. Germline V gives CDR1 LNHNV, CDR2 YYDKDF (reference sequence). This CDR3 region has 17 residues. Trimming took off 1 base at V and 1 base at J, with 16 bases between the two ends. CDR3 loop: CATSRVPAAEHNYGYTF. CDR3 DNA: TGTGCCACCAGCAGAGTCCCAGCCGCGGAGCATAACTATGGCTACACCTTC.

The CDR3 reads CASSVGEMDIYEQYV. CDR3 in DNA: TGTGCCAGCAGCGTCGGGGAAATGGATATCTACGAGCAGTACGTC. The genes are TRBV5-5 and TRBJ2-7, with D perhaps matching TRBD2 (5 bases). V gave up 4 bases and J gave up 3 bases, with 17 bases separating them. The germline V gene encodes CDR1 SGHKS and CDR2 YYEKEE (reference sequence). The CDR3 extends over 15 amino acids.

This clonotype was seen only a few times. The chain has TRBV12-3 or TRBV12-4 and TRBJ2-1, with D maybe TRBD1 (5 bases). The germline V and J ends were trimmed by 4 bases and 6 bases, with 10 bases remaining between them. This CDR3 is built from 13 residues. The CDR3 protein is CASSWGRGNEQFF. DNA for the CDR3: TGTGCCAGCAGTTGGGGTAGGGGCAATGAGCAGTTCTTC.

This clonotype was seen more than once but under ten times. V and J are TRBV28 and TRBJ2-1; 8 bases are a match to TRBD1. Germline V lookup: CDR1 MDHEN, CDR2 SYDVKM. The CDR3 loop spans 14 amino acids. J was trimmed by 7 bases and V by 4 bases; bases with no gene match: 6. The CDR3 bases are TGTGCCAGCAGTTGGCAGGGGGCAGGAAATGAGCAGTTCTTC. It translates to CASSWQGAGNEQFF.

This clonotype occurred a few times. The chain couples TRBV4-2 to TRBJ2-7, with D perhaps given as TRBD1 or TRBD2 (6 bases each). From germline, CDR1 is LGHNA and CDR2 YNFKEQ. V lost 2 bases and J lost 2, with 13 bases in between. CDR3 size: 15 residues. The CDR3, as DNA: TGTGCCAGCAGCCAACGGGGGCGCGTAACCTACGAGCAGTACGTC. Translation: CASSQRGRVTYEQYV.

This clonotype was recorded a few times. The CDR3 protein is CASSEVDRVDEQYF. The CDR3 DNA is TGTGCCAGCAGTGAAGTCGACAGGGTCGACGAGCAGTACTTC. This chain connects TRBV6-1 to TRBJ2-7; 7 bases match TRBD1. Germline trimming cut 1 base from V and 5 bases from J; bases unmatched to any gene: 5. The CDR3 consists of 14 residues. Looked up from germline, CDR1 is MNHNS and CDR2 is SASEGT.

The rearrangement joins TRBV11-1 to TRBJ1-2; 9 nucleotides line up with TRBD1. Germline CDR1 SGHAT, CDR2 FQDESV (reference sequence). J was trimmed by 2 bases and V by 3 bases; bases with no gene match: 4. This CDR3 is 15 amino acids long. The CDR3 here is CASSLDRGPNYGYTF. The DNA for the CDR3 is TGTGCCAGCAGCTTGGACAGGGGACCCAACTATGGCTACACCTTC.

This clonotype was observed a few times. The chain employs TRBV7-9 and TRBJ2-7, with D possibly being TRBD1 or TRBD2 (5 bases each). The CDR3 has 15 amino acids. The V gene's germline CDR1 is SEHNR and CDR2 FQNEAQ (reference sequence). V was clipped by 3 bases and J by 5 bases, with 17 bases between them. CDR3 DNA: TGTGCCAGCAGCTTCCGGGACCGAGGACCTAACGAGCAGTACTTC. Translating it yields CASSFRDRGPNEQYF.

This clonotype was observed many times. The chain combines TRBV11-2 with TRBJ2-3; D is ambiguous. CDR1 is SGHAT, CDR2 FQNNGV, per germline. The CDR3 has 15 residues. V was clipped by 3 bases and J by 0 bases, with 10 bases between them. DNA for the CDR3: TGTGCCAGCAGCTTTGTGTTGGACAGCACAGATACGCAGTATTTT. Residues: CASSFVLDSTDTQYF. The full variable domain, in which reference TRBV11-2 and TRBJ2-3 provide the parts outside the CDR3, is EAGVAQSPRYKIIEKRQSVAFWCNPISGHATLYWYQQILGQGPKLLIQFQNNGVVDDSQLPKDRFSAERLKGVDSTLKIQPAKLEDSAVYLCASSFVLDSTDTQYFGPGTRLTVL.

The chain carries TRBV10-3 and TRBJ2-3; unclear D gene. This CDR3 has 12 amino acids. CDR1 is ENHRY and CDR2 is SYGVKD in the germline V gene. V was clipped by 7 bases and J by 0 bases, with 5 bases between them. The CDR3 protein is CAIKVSTDTQYF. DNA of the CDR3: TGTGCCATCAAGGTCAGCACAGATACGCAGTATTTT.

This chain joins TRBV19 and TRBJ1-2; possible D gene TRBD1, 6 bases. This CDR3 spans 13 amino acids. Germline V CDR1 and CDR2: LNHDA, SQIVND (reference sequence). The V end was cut by 5 bases, the J end by 5 bases, with 12 bases between. DNA of the CDR3: TGTGCCAGTAGTTTTACTACAGGGTATGGCTACACCTTC. Protein sequence: CASSFTTGYGYTF. Together with reference TRBV19 and TRBJ1-2, the CDR3 gives the full variable domain: DGGITQSPKYLFRKEGQNVTLSCEQNLNHDAMYWYRQDPGQGLRLIYYSQIVNDFQKGDIAEGYSVSREKKESFPLTVTSAQKNPTAFYLCASSFTTGYGYTFGSGTRLTVV.

The chain carries TRBV27 and TRBJ1-4, with D perhaps matching TRBD1 (5 bases). This CDR3 region has 12 residues. Germline CDR1 reads MNHEY; CDR2 reads SMNVEV (reference sequence). V lost 5 bases to trimming and J lost 10 bases, with 11 bases between them. Here the CDR3 reads CASSPGPGKLFF. CDR3 coding DNA: TGTGCCAGCAGTCCGGGACCCGGAAAACTGTTTTTT.

This clonotype was counted only a few times. The chain combines TRBV27 with TRBJ1-4; 7 bases are shared with TRBD1. Germline values: CDR1 MNHEY, CDR2 SMNVEV (reference sequence). The CDR3 covers 17 residues. After removal of 6 bases from V and 8 bases from J, the junction contained 18 bases not matched to a gene. CDR3 in DNA: TGTGCCAGCAGACTTAGGGGCCCGGGAGGGGGCTGGGAAAAACTGTTTTTT. It translates to CASRLRGPGGGWEKLFF.

The V and J genes are TRBV9 and TRBJ2-7, with TRBD1 matching over 8 bases. J gave up 6 bases and V 0 bases, and 8 bases lay outside the gene matches. CDR1 SGDLS and CDR2 YYNGEE come from the germline V gene. The CDR3 is 15 residues long. The CDR3 loop is CASSVGGQGGPEQYV. In DNA, the CDR3 is TGTGCCAGCAGCGTAGGAGGACAGGGCGGCCCCGAGCAGTACGTC.

This clonotype has a handful of counts. One base away lies a much larger clone, so this may be a sequencing read error. The chain employs TRBV7-2 and TRBJ1-1; D remains unclear. The V end was cut by 3 bases, the J end by 0 bases, with 11 bases between. The germline V gene has CDR1 SGHTA and CDR2 FQGNSA. The CDR3 runs 15 residues. The CDR3 region has the DNA TGTGCCAGCAGCTTTATTCCGAAGTTGAACACTGAAGCTTTCTTT. Translated: CASSFIPKLNTEAFF.